Listed here are 19 T cell receptor beta chains from one sample, sequenced in a study of PD-L1 blockade in urothelial cancer. Method: immunoSEQ multiplex PCR; TCRdb's copy keeps in-frame clones and lacks some. This sample yields approximately 52,000 clones, of which 60% to 85% are seen a single time; about 3.6% belongs to the top ten. The input for sequencing was PBMCs, taken around atezolizumab (anti-PD-L1) treatment. All receptors derive from a man between 65 and 80 years old with urothelial cancer.

The chain recombines TRBV30 with TRBJ2-1; 7 nucleotides match TRBD1. The CDR3 has 13 residues. Trimming cost V 4 bases and J 7 bases; bases outside gene matches: 7. Germline V gene sequence: CDR1 GTSNPN, CDR2 SVGIG (reference sequence). In DNA form, the CDR3 reads TGTGCCTGGACCTCGACAGGGCGGAATGAGCAGTTCTTC. Translating it yields CAWTSTGRNEQFF.

The genes are TRBV9 and TRBJ2-3, with D unclear. V shed 4 bases and J shed 8 bases, with 17 bases lying between them. The CDR3 has 14 residues. Germline values: CDR1 SGDLS, CDR2 YYNGEE. The CDR3 DNA is TGTGCCAGCAGCCCCCGGCTTCAAGAGGCTACGCAGTATTTT. This sequence encodes CASSPRLQEATQYF.

V and J are TRBV5-1 and TRBJ1-1, with TRBD1 matching 7 bases. The CDR3 contains 14 residues. V lost 4 bases, J lost 0 bases, and 3 bases stayed unmatched. CDR1 and CDR2 from the germline V gene are SGHRS and YFSETQ. The CDR3 DNA sequence: TGCGCCAGCAGCACCGGGACAGTGAACACTGAAGCTTTCTTT. It encodes CASSTGTVNTEAFF.

The genes are TRBV5-1 and TRBJ2-3, with 12 nucleotides matching TRBD2. The CDR3 has 16 amino acids. J gave up 2 bases and V 3 bases, and 4 bases lay outside the gene matches. Germline CDR1 is SGHRS and CDR2 is YFSETQ. CDR3 DNA sequence: TGCGCCAGCAGCTCTAGGACTAGCGGGATCACAGATACGCAGTATTTT. Amino acids: CASSSRTSGITDTQYF. The whole variable domain, filled in from reference TRBV5-1 and TRBJ2-3, reads KAGVTQTPRYLIKTRGQQVTLSCSPISGHRSVSWYQQTPGQGLQFLFEYFSETQRNKGNFPGRFSGRQFSNSRSEMNVSTLELGDSALYLCASSSRTSGITDTQYFGPGTRLTVL.

This chain connects TRBV5-1 to TRBJ2-2; possible D gene TRBD2, 5 bases. V gave up 9 bases and J gave up 0 bases, with 12 bases separating them. CDR3 size: 14 residues. CDR1 SGHRS and CDR2 YFSETQ come from the germline V gene. This chain's CDR3 is CATRPGTNTGELFF. The CDR3 region has the DNA TGCGCCACCAGACCCGGGACGAACACCGGGGAGCTGTTTTTT.

V usage is TRBV30 and J usage is TRBJ1-2, with 8 bases matching TRBD1. V lost 3 bases to trimming and J lost 4 bases; unmatched junction nucleotides: 7. The CDR3 runs to 14 residues. Germline V gene lookup returns CDR1 GTSNPN and CDR2 SVGIG (reference sequence). The CDR3 is CAWRTQGGGYGYTF. The CDR3 DNA follows: TGTGCCTGGAGGACACAGGGGGGTGGCTATGGCTACACCTTC.

CDR3 DNA: TGTGCCAGCAGTTTAAGGCGGGGATCTACTAACTATGGCTACACCTTC. It translates to CASSLRRGSTNYGYTF. This sequence joins TRBV27 and TRBJ1-2; D is unclear. V lost 2 bases to trimming and J lost 0 bases, with 13 bases between them. Germline CDR1 MNHEY, CDR2 SMNVEV (reference sequence). The CDR3 is 16 amino acids.

CDR3 region: CASSVQGGYNSPLHF. The DNA for the CDR3 is TGTGCCAGCAGTGTTCAGGGTGGCTATAATTCACCCCTCCACTTT. The chain combines TRBV6-1 with TRBJ1-6; weak D call: TRBD1 (5 bases). The CDR3 is 15 residues long. The germline CDR1 and CDR2 sequences are MNHNS and SASEGT. Between the trimmed V and J ends, which lost 4 bases and 3 bases, there was a span of 10 bases.

The gene calls are TRBV28 and TRBJ2-6; the match to TRBD1 covers 9 bases. The V and J ends lost 3 bases and 0 bases, in that order; junction bases with no gene match: 9. The CDR3 loop spans 19 amino acids. CDR1 and CDR2 from the germline V gene are MDHEN and SYDVKM. The CDR3 coding sequence is TGTGCCAGCAGTTTCGGTACCGGACAGGGGACCTCTGGGGCCAACGTCCTGACTTTC. This codes for CASSFGTGQGTSGANVLTF.

This clone was picked up a small number of times. For the CDR3, the DNA is TGTGCCAGCAGCCCCGGGAGGGCCCTAGAGCAGTACTTC. Translated: CASSPGRALEQYF. The chain is built from TRBV7-9 and TRBJ2-7; 8 bases are shared with TRBD2. This CDR3 region has 13 residues. V lost 5 bases, J lost 7 bases, and 7 bases stayed unmatched. Germline CDR1 and CDR2: SEHNR and FQNEAQ (reference sequence).

The chain has TRBV18 and TRBJ1-3; tentatively, D is TRBD1 (6 bases). This CDR3 region has 17 residues. The V gene lost 2 bases and the J gene lost 7 bases, with 21 bases spanning the gap. Per germline, CDR1 KGHSH and CDR2 LQKENI. The CDR3 sequence: CASSPATGHNSWNTIYF. The CDR3 coding sequence is TGTGCCAGCTCACCAGCAACGGGACACAATTCGTGGAACACCATATATTTT.

The CDR3 reads CASSIDPTVAKLTEAFF. In DNA, the CDR3 is TGTGCCAGTAGTATAGATCCGACAGTCGCTAAACTGACTGAAGCTTTCTTT. The chain uses TRBV19 and TRBJ1-1; D may be TRBD1 (5 bases). With 0 bases removed from V and 5 bases from J, the gap between germline ends came to 19 bases. Germline V gene sequence: CDR1 LNHDA, CDR2 SQIVND (reference sequence). This CDR3 has 17 amino acids.

The chain combines TRBV5-1 with TRBJ2-1, with 12 bases aligning to TRBD1. Trimming at V came to 3 bases and at J to 8 bases, leaving 9 bases not matched to a gene. Germline V CDR1 and CDR2: SGHRS, YFSETQ. This CDR3 is built from 16 residues. The CDR3 bases are TGCGCCAGCAGCTCAACCGGGACAGGGGGCATGTATGAGCAGTTCTTC. Translation: CASSSTGTGGMYEQFF.

This clone came up a few times. The rearrangement uses TRBV5-4 and TRBJ1-2, with 10 bases that match TRBD1. J gave up 4 bases and V 3 bases, and 3 bases lay outside the gene matches. Germline V lookup: CDR1 SGHNT, CDR2 YYREEE (reference sequence). This CDR3 spans 14 amino acids. The CDR3: CASSWGQGSYGYTF. Here the CDR3 DNA reads TGTGCCAGCAGCTGGGGACAGGGGTCCTATGGCTACACCTTC. Full variable domain (remainder filled in from reference TRBV5-4 and TRBJ1-2): ETGVTQSPTHLIKTRGQQVTLRCSSQSGHNTVSWYQQALGQGPQFIFQYYREEENGRGNFPPRFSGLQFPNYSSELNVNALELDDSALYLCASSWGQGSYGYTFGSGTRLTVV.

The rearrangement joins TRBV6-5 to TRBJ2-3; D may be TRBD1 (6 bases). V lost 6 bases, J lost 1 base, and 14 bases lay in between. Germline V gene sequence: CDR1 MNHEY, CDR2 SVGAGI. The CDR3 covers 15 residues. As DNA, the CDR3 is TGTGCCAGCAGGGCTCAGGGGAGCCGCACAGATACGCAGTATTTT. It encodes CASRAQGSRTDTQYF.

The chain is built from TRBV5-1 and TRBJ2-1; D not certain. The CDR3 has 14 residues. Germline CDR1 is SGHRS and CDR2 is YFSETQ. V lost 2 bases to trimming and J lost 6 bases, with 12 bases between them. In nucleotides, the CDR3 is TGCGCCAGCAGCTTAGGCCCCCCTAGCAATGAGCAGTTCTTC. Translating gives CASSLGPPSNEQFF.

J is TRBJ1-1 and V is TRBV7-9; the D gene is possibly TRBD1 (6 bases). V was pared by 4 bases and J by 0 bases, with 24 bases between. Germline V CDR1 and CDR2: SEHNR, FQNEAQ (reference sequence). This CDR3 contains 19 residues. The DNA of the CDR3 is TGTGCCAGCAGCTCCTCCTTATGGGCAGGGGCCGCCCTGAACACTGAAGCTTTCTTT. Residues: CASSSSLWAGAALNTEAFF.

V usage is TRBV7-6 and J usage is TRBJ2-1; the match to TRBD1 covers 9 bases. Germline CDR1 reads SGHVS; CDR2 reads FNYEAQ. V shed 5 bases and J 7 bases; nucleotides not matched to a gene: 9. The CDR3 is made up of 15 amino acids. CDR3 loop: CASSQIQGAGNEQFF. The CDR3 bases are TGTGCCAGCAGCCAAATACAGGGGGCAGGGAATGAGCAGTTCTTC.

This clone was counted a single time. The chain has TRBV6-5 and TRBJ1-2, with 8 bases fitting TRBD1. The length of the CDR3 is 16 residues. Germline loops: CDR1 MNHEY, CDR2 SVGAGI. V shed 2 bases and J 3 bases; nucleotides not matched to a gene: 8. CDR3 in amino acids: CASSYTADRADYGYTF. In DNA, the CDR3 is TGTGCCAGCAGTTACACCGCGGACAGGGCCGACTATGGCTACACCTTC.